The 27 T cell receptor beta chains below come from one sample, sequenced in a study of beta chain features in type 1 diabetes (dated 2018 in TCRdb). The library was built by means of the immunoSEQ multiplex PCR assay. The entire isolated RNA was reverse transcribed using the High Capacity cDNA Reverse Transcription Kit, and thus expressed TCRB transcripts were sequenced. TCRdb's version of the immuneACCESS table is confined to in-frame rearrangements and falls short of the full clone set. An unresolved V gene accounts for under half of the shortfall where checked; the remainder is of unknown origin. In all, the sample holds more than 300,000 clones, and around 13% of those were seen once. Around 0.015% of the sample goes to the ten largest clones. The sequencing sample was made of naive CD4+ T cells from blood. What the cell subset or site label conveys for this sample: true naive CD4+ T cells. These receptors came from a man younger than 35 in good health.

V gene TRBV5-6 combines with J gene TRBJ2-7, with 10 bases matching TRBD1. Germline CDR1 reads SGHDT; CDR2 reads YYEEEE. J was trimmed by 0 bases and V by 4 bases; bases with no gene match: 4. CDR3 length: 15 residues. The CDR3 spells CASSPGTGASYEQYF. The CDR3 bases are TGTGCCAGCAGCCCCGGGACAGGGGCCTCCTACGAGCAGTACTTC.

The chain links TRBV9 to TRBJ2-3; D perhaps matches TRBD2 (5 bases). This CDR3 contains 15 residues. In germline, CDR1 is SGDLS, CDR2 YYNGEE. V gave up 0 bases and J gave up 3 bases, with 11 bases separating them. The CDR3 nucleotides are TGTGCCAGCAGCGTAGTGGGAGTTGAGACAGATACGCAGTATTTT. Protein product: CASSVVGVETDTQYF.

The genes are TRBV5-4 and TRBJ2-7; 11 bases fit TRBD2. The V and J ends lost 4 bases and 7 bases, in that order; junction bases with no gene match: 13. CDR3 length: 16 residues. Germline values: CDR1 SGHNT, CDR2 YYREEE (reference sequence). CDR3 in DNA: TGTGCCAGCAGCCCCCTGCTAGCGGGGGGTGGGCGGGAGCAGTACTTC. Translation gives CASSPLLAGGGREQYF.

V is TRBV5-4 and J is TRBJ2-3, with 7 bases aligning to TRBD2. CDR1 and CDR2 (germline): SGHNT, YYREEE (reference sequence). With V trimmed by 3 bases and J by 2 bases, 9 bases remained unmatched. The CDR3 has 16 residues. The CDR3: CASSSLGGGLTDTQYF. The CDR3 region has the DNA TGTGCCAGCAGCTCCCTGGGCGGGGGACTCACAGATACGCAGTATTTT.

The chain is built from TRBV9 and TRBJ2-3; 9 nucleotides match TRBD2. Trimming took 3 bases from V and 14 from J; bases not matched to a gene: 13. The CDR3 is made up of 14 amino acids. Per germline, CDR1 SGDLS and CDR2 YYNGEE. In DNA form, the CDR3 reads TGTGCCAGCAGCGGATTAGCGGGGGACCTCCGCAGGTATTTT. This codes for CASSGLAGDLRRYF.

This clone was found a few times. The chain uses TRBV29-1 and TRBJ2-3; 8 bases match TRBD2. V shed 7 bases and J 8 bases; nucleotides not matched to a gene: 14. The germline gives CDR1 SQVTM, CDR2 ANQGSEA. The CDR3 has 14 amino acids. The CDR3 DNA sequence: TGCAGCGCCGACTCGCGGGGGGATTCACGTACGCAGTATTTT. Encoded protein: CSADSRGDSRTQYF.

This clone was observed a handful of times. V and J are TRBV15 and TRBJ1-5, with D uncertain. V lost 5 bases to trimming and J lost 5 bases, with 13 bases between them. Germline lookup yields CDR1 LNHNV and CDR2 YYDKDF (reference sequence). The CDR3 covers 14 residues. The DNA of the CDR3 is TGTGCCACCAGCGACGGACTGTATGATCAGCCCCAGCATTTT. Translation gives CATSDGLYDQPQHF.

Concerning this clone: This sample includes further DNA sequences coding for the same CDR3. J is TRBJ2-7 and V is TRBV7-2; D is undetermined. Trimming removed 1 base from V and 7 bases from J, with 8 bases in between. Germline CDR1 SGHTA, CDR2 FQGNSA. The CDR3 is made up of 12 amino acids. The chain's CDR3 is CASSLDRDEQYF. The CDR3 coding sequence is TGTGCCAGCAGCTTAGACAGAGATGAGCAGTACTTC.

In nucleotides, the CDR3 is TGTGCCAGCACCCTGCGGGAGGCTACCGAGCAGTACTTC. This encodes CASTLREATEQYF. The rearrangement links TRBV6-1 to TRBJ2-7; 8 bases are a match to TRBD2. CDR1 MNHNS and CDR2 SASEGT come from the germline V gene. V shed 7 bases, J shed 6 bases, and the junction held 8 bases outside the gene matches. The CDR3 is 13 residues long.

The rearrangement uses TRBV18 and TRBJ2-7; 10 nucleotides match TRBD1. The CDR3 contains 15 residues. V gave up 4 bases and J gave up 2 bases; unmatched junction bases: 5. Germline loops: CDR1 KGHSH, CDR2 LQKENI. The CDR3 sequence is CASSQSGTGAYEQYF. The CDR3 region has the DNA TGTGCCAGCTCACAGTCCGGGACAGGGGCCTACGAGCAGTACTTC.

The J gene is TRBJ2-7, the V gene TRBV10-3; D gene unclear. Trimming took off 9 bases at V and 2 bases at J, with 8 bases between the two ends. Germline V gene lookup returns CDR1 ENHRY and CDR2 SYGVKD. The CDR3 runs to 11 residues. CDR3 nucleotide sequence: TGTGCCATTGGAGATCCCTACGAGCAGTACTTC. This translates into CAIGDPYEQYF.

This clone was counted only a few times. This rearrangement joins TRBV6-1 to TRBJ1-1; D may be TRBD1 (6 bases). Germline loops: CDR1 MNHNS, CDR2 SASEGT. This CDR3 comprises 12 residues. With 8 bases removed from V and 0 bases from J, the gap between germline ends came to 7 bases. The CDR3 spells CASGTLNTEAFF. DNA of the CDR3: TGTGCCAGCGGGACATTGAACACTGAAGCTTTCTTT.

The CDR3 region is CASRGGVRDYGYTF. The CDR3 DNA sequence: TGTGCCAGCAGGGGGGGAGTCAGGGACTATGGCTACACCTTC. The chain links TRBV7-2 to TRBJ1-2; weak D call: TRBD1 (5 bases). The CDR3 has 14 residues. Germline values: CDR1 SGHTA, CDR2 FQGNSA. Trimming took 6 bases from V and 3 from J, leaving 14 bases between them.

The chain joins TRBV5-1 to TRBJ2-7, with a tentative D call TRBD1 (6 bases). The V end lost 1 base, the J end lost 3 bases, and 11 bases lay between the germline ends. The CDR3 runs to 14 residues. Per germline, CDR1 SGHRS and CDR2 YFSETQ. CDR3 sequence: CASSLLQQGYEQYF. In DNA form, the CDR3 reads TGCGCCAGCAGCTTGCTCCAACAGGGCTACGAGCAGTACTTC. Complete variable domain (other parts from reference TRBV5-1 and TRBJ2-7): KAGVTQTPRYLIKTRGQQVTLSCSPISGHRSVSWYQQTPGQGLQFLFEYFSETQRNKGNFPGRFSGRQFSNSRSEMNVSTLELGDSALYLCASSLLQQGYEQYFGPGTRLTVT.

The chain recombines TRBV4-3 with TRBJ1-5; 8 nucleotides agree with TRBD1. The CDR3 has 15 amino acids. Germline trimming cut 1 base from V and 8 bases from J; bases unmatched to any gene: 7. CDR1 is LGHNA, CDR2 YSLEER, per germline. The CDR3 DNA sequence: TGCGCCAGCAGCCAAGGGACAGGGAATATTGAGCCCCAGCATTTT. Translated: CASSQGTGNIEPQHF.

The chain employs TRBV7-2 and TRBJ2-1, with D uncertain. This CDR3 comprises 13 residues. V lost 8 bases and J lost 7, with 15 bases in between. Germline CDR1 is SGHTA and CDR2 is FQGNSA. In DNA form, the CDR3 reads TGTGCCAGCGCCGGAGTAGCAGCAAATGAGCAGTTCTTC. It is translated as CASAGVAANEQFF.

This clone has only a few counts. The chain recombines TRBV7-9 with TRBJ2-2; TRBD1 matches at 9 bases. The CDR3 runs to 14 residues. Losses at the gene ends were 10 bases for V and 4 bases for J; bases not matched to a gene: 7. Germline CDR1 is SEHNR and CDR2 is FQNEAQ (reference sequence). CDR3 nucleotide sequence: TGTGCCATCGGCCGGGACAGGGTCACCGGGGAGCTGTTTTTT. Encoded protein: CAIGRDRVTGELFF.

This clone was picked up a small number of times. The V gene is TRBV2, the J gene TRBJ1-2, with TRBD1 identical over 9 bases. V lost 6 bases and J lost 4; bases outside the gene matches: 12. The CDR3 covers 16 residues. Germline V lookup: CDR1 SNHLY, CDR2 FYNNEI. The CDR3 DNA follows: TGTGCCAGCAGGATCTATCCTAAGGACAGGGGCTATGGCTACACCTTC. Protein product: CASRIYPKDRGYGYTF.

This clone was seen more than once but under ten times. CDR3 nucleotide sequence: TGTGCCAGCTCACCTAATTCTGGGGGCCGCGGTACTGAAGCTTTCTTT. Translating gives CASSPNSGGRGTEAFF. V gene TRBV18 combines with J gene TRBJ1-1; possible D gene TRBD1, 6 bases. CDR1 is KGHSH, CDR2 LQKENI, per germline. The V end was cut by 3 bases, the J end by 5 bases, with 19 bases between. This CDR3 comprises 16 residues.

This clone was counted many times. V usage is TRBV10-3 and J usage is TRBJ2-5, with 11 bases fitting TRBD1. Looked up from germline, CDR1 is ENHRY and CDR2 is SYGVKD. The CDR3 length is 13 residues. J gave up 9 bases and V 10 bases, and 10 bases lay outside the gene matches. CDR3 loop: CATRGQGAVAQYF. CDR3 bases: TGTGCCACACGCGGACAGGGGGCCGTCGCCCAGTACTTC.

The rearrangement uses TRBV6-4 and TRBJ2-7; D gene uncertain. Germline V CDR1 and CDR2: MRHNA, SNTAGT. Trimming stripped 4 bases from V and 2 bases from J, with 12 bases between. The CDR3 loop spans 14 amino acids. CDR3 nucleotides: TGTGCCAGCAGTGGTGCGAACGGAGCCTACGAGCAGTACTTC. The encoded protein is CASSGANGAYEQYF.

The rearrangement joins TRBV5-1 to TRBJ2-2; 10 bases map to TRBD2. Losses at the gene ends were 4 bases for V and 2 bases for J; bases not matched to a gene: 8. Germline CDR1 is SGHRS and CDR2 is YFSETQ. The CDR3 is 17 amino acids. The CDR3 DNA reads as TGCGCCAGCAGCAGTGGGCTAGCGGGGGTTAACACCGGGGAGCTGTTTTTT. Its protein is CASSSGLAGVNTGELFF.

The chain links TRBV7-2 to TRBJ2-5; TRBD2 agrees at 13 bases. The CDR3 sequence is 16 residues long. Germline CDR1 SGHTA, CDR2 FQGNSA. V shed 4 bases and J 1 base; nucleotides not matched to a gene: 3. In DNA form, the CDR3 reads TGTGCCAGCAGCTCCAGACTAGCGGGGGGCCAAGAGACCCAGTACTTC. As protein: CASSSRLAGGQETQYF.

The rearrangement uses TRBV7-2 and TRBJ2-2; unclear D gene. The germline V gene encodes CDR1 SGHTA and CDR2 FQGNSA. CDR3 size: 13 residues. Deletions cut 2 bases from V and 1 base from J, with 2 bases between. The CDR3 region is CASSLRNTGELFF. The CDR3 DNA reads TGTGCCAGCAGCTTACGGAACACCGGGGAGCTGTTTTTT. Looking up the rest from reference TRBV7-2 and TRBJ2-2 gives the full variable domain: GAGVSQSPSNKVTEKGKDVELRCDPISGHTALYWYRQSLGQGLEFLIYFQGNSAPDKSGLPSDRFSAERTGGSVSTLTIQRTQQEDSAVYLCASSLRNTGELFFGEGSRLTVL.

This clone occurred once. The chain links TRBV7-9 to TRBJ1-2; 8 nucleotides line up with TRBD1. Germline V lookup: CDR1 SEHNR, CDR2 FQNEAQ (reference sequence). Trimming cost V 2 bases and J 8 bases; bases outside gene matches: 7. The CDR3 has 14 residues. CDR3 amino acids: CASSLQQGDGGYTF. CDR3 nucleotide sequence: TGTGCCAGCAGCTTACAACAGGGGGACGGGGGCTACACCTTC.

V and J are TRBV28 and TRBJ2-7; D is perhaps TRBD1 (5 bases). CDR1 is MDHEN and CDR2 is SYDVKM in the germline V gene. The CDR3 covers 15 residues. With 7 bases removed from V and 6 bases from J, the gap between germline ends came to 22 bases. The CDR3 loop reads CASIQRGYKHGEQYF. Written as DNA, the CDR3 is TGTGCCAGCATTCAAAGGGGATATAAGCATGGCGAGCAGTACTTC.

A remark on this clone: A read error may account for a junction end that differs from germline. V gene TRBV5-4 combines with J gene TRBJ1-2; D is undetermined. CDR3 length: 13 residues. Looked up from germline, CDR1 is SGHNT and CDR2 is YYREEE (reference sequence). CDR3 loop: CASSQDGVDGYTF. CDR3 sequence (DNA): TGCGCCAGCAGCCAAGATGGAGTGGATGGCTACACCTTC.